Included here is one T cell receptor (beta chain) sequence, with context. The antigen remains undetermined. The data originate from a study of chemoradiotherapy in HPV16-positive cancers. The overall study: Candidate HPV-specific clones and shared TCR motifs came from two HPV16-positive patients. Overall study findings and caveats: The functional HPV-specific definition rests on just a couple of HPV16-positive patients.

Some clones are missing from TCRdb's copy, which holds only in-frame ones; the method was immunoSEQ multiplex PCR. The data contain about 3,100 clones, 92% of them seen just once; the ten biggest clones take up roughly 4.3%. This receptor was obtained from a human donor with HPV-associated anogenital cancer. The material was tumor tissue, obtained from a patient who underwent chemoradiotherapy.

CDR3 amino acids: CASSRFSYNEQFF. The CDR3 nucleotides are TGCGCCAGCAGCCGCTTCTCCTACAATGAGCAGTTCTTC. The chain links TRBV4-3 to TRBJ2-1, with D uncertain. Looked up from germline, CDR1 is LGHNA and CDR2 is YSLEER. CDR3 size: 13 residues. Trimming pared 4 bases from V and 0 bases from J, leaving 4 bases between.